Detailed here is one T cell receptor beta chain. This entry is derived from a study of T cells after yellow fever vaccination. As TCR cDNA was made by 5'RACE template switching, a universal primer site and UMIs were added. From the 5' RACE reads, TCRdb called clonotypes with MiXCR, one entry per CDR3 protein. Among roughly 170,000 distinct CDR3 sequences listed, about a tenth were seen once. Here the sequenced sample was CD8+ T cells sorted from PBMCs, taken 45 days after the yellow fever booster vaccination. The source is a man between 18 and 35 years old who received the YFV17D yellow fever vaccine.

The CDR3 region has the DNA TGTGCCAGCAGCGTACCCACAGGACCCCTCGACTATGGCTACACCTTC. The encoded protein is CASSVPTGPLDYGYTF. The chain couples TRBV9 to TRBJ1-2; possibly TRBD1 for D (5 bases). Germline V gene data show CDR1 as SGDLS and CDR2 as YYNGEE. Trimming took 1 base from V and 3 from J, leaving 16 bases between them. This CDR3 is built from 16 residues.